These 26 T cell receptor beta chains were all obtained from the same sample, sequenced in a study of shared clonotypes between healthy human individuals. Only in-frame clones appear in the TCRdb table, and some are missing; sequencing was by immunoSEQ multiplex PCR. The sample lists roughly 700,000 clones; 80% to 95% were seen once. The sample taken for sequencing was memory CD8+ T cells from PBMCs. As to subset: CD45RO+ cells pooled with CCR7-negative TemRA cells. These receptors all come from a man aged 18-30 years in good health. Some clones in this sample may be carry-over from other donors' samples.

This chain links TRBV27 with TRBJ2-1; D is unresolved. CDR3 length: 14 residues. Germline loops: CDR1 MNHEY, CDR2 SMNVEV (reference sequence). Trimming removed 6 bases at V and 5 bases at J, with 14 bases between. CDR3 coding DNA: TGTGCCAGCAGCTGGAGTAGTAGGGACAATGAGCAGTTCTTC. This gives the protein CASSWSSRDNEQFF.

The J gene is TRBJ1-2, the V gene TRBV29-1; 7 positions match TRBD1. This CDR3 is built from 13 residues. J gave up 7 bases and V 6 bases, and 11 bases lay outside the gene matches. The germline V gene has CDR1 SQVTM and CDR2 ANQGSEA. CDR3 sequence: CSVGGQWTPGYTF. The CDR3 DNA sequence: TGCAGCGTCGGGGGACAGTGGACGCCTGGCTACACCTTC. The entire variable domain, with the rest obtained from reference TRBV29-1 and TRBJ1-2, is as follows: SAVISQKPSRDICQRGTSLTIQCQVDSQVTMMFWYRQQPGQSLTLIATANQGSEATYESGFVIDKFPISRPNLTFSTLTVSNMSPEDSSIYLCSVGGQWTPGYTFGSGTRLTVV.

V gene TRBV5-6 combines with J gene TRBJ2-3; tentatively, D is TRBD1 (6 bases). CDR1 is SGHDT and CDR2 is YYEEEE in the germline V gene. The CDR3 loop spans 18 amino acids. V lost 0 bases and J lost 4, with 21 bases in between. The CDR3 sequence is CASSLGGWLVPGADTQYF. Here the CDR3 DNA reads TGTGCCAGCAGCTTGGGGGGTTGGCTAGTTCCAGGGGCAGATACGCAGTATTTT.

This clone was detected once. In DNA, the CDR3 is TGTGCCAGCAGCCAAAGTGGGGACAGGGTGTCTGGGGCCAACGTCCTGACTTTC. Protein sequence: CASSQSGDRVSGANVLTF. The rearrangement joins TRBV9 to TRBJ2-6; 9 nucleotides match TRBD1. This CDR3 comprises 18 residues. Germline trimming cut 4 bases from V and 1 base from J; bases unmatched to any gene: 9. Looked up from germline, CDR1 is SGDLS and CDR2 is YYNGEE.

This chain connects TRBV6-5 to TRBJ2-3; 8 bases map to TRBD2. The CDR3 has 14 amino acids. From germline, CDR1 is MNHEY and CDR2 SVGAGI. V trimming: 5 bases; J trimming: 5 bases; junction bases outside the gene matches: 6. In DNA, the CDR3 is TGTGCCAGCAGTACCGGGACTAGGGTAGATACGCAGTATTTT. Its protein product is CASSTGTRVDTQYF.

The gene calls are TRBV15 and TRBJ1-1; TRBD1 matches at 9 bases. The CDR3 is 12 residues long. V was pared by 8 bases and J by 11 bases, with 9 bases of the junction left unmatched. Germline V lookup: CDR1 LNHNV, CDR2 YYDKDF (reference sequence). CDR3 in DNA: TGTGCCACCGGGGACAGGGAAATTAAGGCTTTCTTT. Protein product: CATGDREIKAFF.

This chain connects TRBV5-6 to TRBJ2-1; 12 bases are a match to TRBD2. The CDR3 has 17 residues. Looked up from germline, CDR1 is SGHDT and CDR2 is YYEEEE. V gave up 0 bases and J gave up 6 bases; unmatched junction bases: 7. The CDR3 spells CASSLGGLAGNFNEQFF. As DNA, the CDR3 is TGTGCCAGCAGCTTGGGAGGACTAGCGGGAAATTTCAATGAGCAGTTCTTC.

The chain employs TRBV28 and TRBJ2-7; 7 bases align to TRBD1. From germline, CDR1 is MDHEN and CDR2 SYDVKM. J gave up 3 bases and V 6 bases, and 8 bases lay outside the gene matches. The CDR3 runs to 14 residues. CDR3 sequence (DNA): TGTGCCAGCAGACCTCGGACAGGCCACTACGAGCAGTACTTC. Amino acid sequence: CASRPRTGHYEQYF.

As concerns this clone: Other nucleotide sequences in the sample specify the same CDR3. The CDR3 DNA sequence: TGTGCCAGCAGCCTACAGGGGGCGGTCGACGAGCAGTACTTC. It yields the protein CASSLQGAVDEQYF. V usage is TRBV28 and J usage is TRBJ2-7, with 9 bases matching TRBD1. Per the germline V gene, CDR1 is MDHEN and CDR2 is SYDVKM. The V gene end was trimmed by 6 bases and the J gene end by 5 bases; junction bases not matched to a gene: 8. The CDR3 is made up of 14 amino acids.

The rearrangement joins TRBV10-3 to TRBJ1-3, with D possibly being TRBD1 (6 bases). V was shortened by 11 bases and J by 3 bases, with 20 bases between the two germline ends. Germline V gene sequence: CDR1 ENHRY, CDR2 SYGVKD. CDR3 length equals 15 residues. The CDR3 nucleotides are TGTGCCGCACTCTCGGTCGGGGGCTATGGAAACACCATATATTTT. Translated, it gives CAALSVGGYGNTIYF.

The chain combines TRBV27 with TRBJ2-3; 9 bases are shared with TRBD1. Germline CDR1 is MNHEY and CDR2 is SMNVEV (reference sequence). CDR3 size: 16 residues. J was trimmed by 4 bases and V by 7 bases; bases with no gene match: 12. CDR3 sequence: CASNPLPGQGSDTQYF. In DNA, the CDR3 is TGTGCCAGCAACCCCCTGCCGGGACAGGGATCAGATACGCAGTATTTT.

The chain employs TRBV4-1 and TRBJ2-1; TRBD2 matches at 8 bases. Losses at the gene ends were 0 bases for V and 0 bases for J; bases not matched to a gene: 4. CDR3 length equals 17 residues. Germline lookup yields CDR1 MGHRA and CDR2 YSYEKL. This CDR3 is CASSQEIGLASYNEQFF. The CDR3 nucleotides are TGCGCCAGCAGCCAAGAAATCGGACTAGCCTCCTACAATGAGCAGTTCTTC.

The rearrangement joins TRBV7-2 to TRBJ2-3; possible D gene TRBD1, 5 bases. The CDR3 length is 14 residues. Trimming pared 7 bases from V and 2 bases from J, leaving 13 bases between. Per the germline V gene, CDR1 is SGHTA and CDR2 is FQGNSA. CDR3 loop: CASIMLGHTDTQYF. The CDR3 bases are TGTGCCAGCATTATGTTGGGGCACACAGATACGCAGTATTTT.

The sample holds one count of this clone. This chain joins TRBV21-1 and TRBJ1-2. TRBV21-1 is labeled a pseudogene. This CDR3 comprises 14 residues. The CDR3 reads CASSKVKGNYGYTF. The CDR3 DNA follows: TGTGCCAGCAGCAAAGTTAAGGGCAACTATGGCTACACCTTC.

V usage is TRBV10-2 and J usage is TRBJ2-7; 10 nucleotides agree with TRBD2. Germline CDR1 and CDR2: WSHSY and SAAADI. The CDR3 consists of 14 residues. Trimming took 7 bases from V and 6 from J; bases not matched to a gene: 9. CDR3 DNA sequence: TGCGCCAGCACATCTAGCGGGAGTTCGGGCGAGCAGTACTTC. Its translation: CASTSSGSSGEQYF.

This clone was recorded only once. This chain uses TRBV4-1 with TRBJ2-1, with D hard to call. The CDR3 sequence is 17 residues long. In germline, CDR1 is MGHRA, CDR2 YSYEKL. The V gene lost 1 base and the J gene lost 3 bases, with 16 bases spanning the gap. The CDR3 nucleotides are TGCGCCAGCAGCCAAGTAATGGGGATCAACCGCTACAATGAGCAGTTCTTC. It yields the protein CASSQVMGINRYNEQFF.

The V gene is TRBV7-9, the J gene TRBJ2-2; D is possibly TRBD1 or TRBD2 (5 bases each). V was clipped by 3 bases and J by 1 base, with 12 bases between them. The CDR3 is 16 amino acids. Germline V CDR1 and CDR2: SEHNR, FQNEAQ (reference sequence). The chain's CDR3 is CASSFKWDLNTGELFF. For the CDR3, the DNA is TGTGCCAGCAGCTTTAAATGGGACCTGAACACCGGGGAGCTGTTTTTT. Combining the CDR3 with reference TRBV7-9 and TRBJ2-2 gives the whole variable domain DTGVSQNPRHKITKRGQNVTFRCDPISEHNRLYWYRQTLGQGPEFLTYFQNEAQLEKSRLLSDRFSAERPKGSFSTLEIQRTEQGDSAMYLCASSFKWDLNTGELFFGEGSRLTVL.

The chain couples TRBV4-2 to TRBJ2-6; TRBD2 matches 12 bases. V lost 0 bases, J lost 3 bases, and 15 bases stayed unmatched. Germline CDR1 and CDR2: LGHNA and YNFKEQ. The CDR3 extends over 22 amino acids. CDR3 DNA: TGTGCCAGCAGCCAAGAGGTGTGGCGGCCCGGACTAGCGGGAAGTGGGGCCAACGTCCTGACTTTC. Its protein product is CASSQEVWRPGLAGSGANVLTF.

The sample holds one count of this clone. V and J are TRBV9 and TRBJ2-1; TRBD2 matches at 7 bases. The CDR3 has 16 residues. Unmatched junction bases numbered 4, after V lost 0 bases and J lost 1 base. Germline V gene sequence: CDR1 SGDLS, CDR2 YYNGEE. The CDR3 DNA reads TGTGCCAGCAGCGTAGCTGGGGGGGGGTCCTACAATGAGCAGTTCTTC. This encodes CASSVAGGGSYNEQFF.

The chain employs TRBV9 and TRBJ1-2; D possibly corresponds to TRBD1 (5 bases). The germline V gene encodes CDR1 SGDLS and CDR2 YYNGEE. Trimming removed 3 bases at V and 4 bases at J, with 16 bases between. The CDR3 has 15 residues. The CDR3 here is CASSGPSGVRYGYTF. For the CDR3, the DNA is TGTGCCAGCAGCGGACCATCGGGGGTCCGCTATGGCTACACCTTC.

J is TRBJ2-7 and V is TRBV7-6, with 10 bases lining up with TRBD1. This CDR3 contains 17 residues. The V and J ends lost 5 bases and 5 bases, in that order; junction bases with no gene match: 15. Germline CDR1 SGHVS, CDR2 FNYEAQ. Here the CDR3 reads CASSPRTGGPASDEQYF. The CDR3 coding sequence is TGTGCCAGCAGCCCACGGACAGGGGGACCTGCATCGGACGAGCAGTACTTC.

The chain uses TRBV5-5 and TRBJ2-1; a possible D gene is TRBD2 (6 bases). The germline CDR1 and CDR2 sequences are SGHKS and YYEKEE (reference sequence). The V end lost 6 bases, the J end lost 7 bases, and 20 bases lay between the germline ends. The CDR3 contains 15 residues. The CDR3 coding sequence is TGTGCCAGCACCACCCCGGTGGCTAGCGCGAATGAGCAGTTCTTC. Translation: CASTTPVASANEQFF.

The chain carries TRBV12-5 and TRBJ2-1; TRBD2 might be the D (5 bases). V shed 6 bases and J shed 7 bases, with 13 bases lying between them. This CDR3 has 13 residues. CDR1 LGHNT and CDR2 FRNRAP come from the germline V gene. In DNA form, the CDR3 reads TGTGCTAGTGGCTACGGGATGGGGAATGAGCAGTTCTTC. Protein sequence: CASGYGMGNEQFF. Variable domain in full (rest from reference TRBV12-5 and TRBJ2-1): DARVTQTPRHKVTEMGQEVTMRCQPILGHNTVFWYRQTMMQGLELLAYFRNRAPLDDSGMPKDRFSAEMPDATLATLKIQPSEPRDSAVYFCASGYGMGNEQFFGPGTRLTVL.

The rearrangement uses TRBV9 and TRBJ2-1, with 9 bases identical to TRBD2. V lost 3 bases, J lost 4 bases, and 5 bases stayed unmatched. Germline-derived CDR1 and CDR2 are SGDLS and YYNGEE. The CDR3 loop spans 15 amino acids. The CDR3 sequence is CASSGSGSEYNEQFF. The CDR3 DNA reads TGTGCCAGCAGCGGTAGCGGGAGTGAATACAATGAGCAGTTCTTC.

The chain uses TRBV6-1 and TRBJ2-7, with TRBD2 matching over 12 bases. The CDR3 extends over 17 amino acids. With 3 bases clipped from V and 3 bases from J, the junction kept 9 bases outside the gene matches. Germline CDR1 is MNHNS and CDR2 is SASEGT. The CDR3 loop reads CASSDPRLAGEHYEQYF. As DNA, the CDR3 is TGTGCCAGCAGTGACCCAAGACTAGCGGGAGAACACTACGAGCAGTACTTC.

The rearrangement uses TRBV21-1 and TRBJ2-7; the table's D gene call, TRBD2, was not cross checked with the DNA. TRBV21-1 is marked as a pseudogene. The CDR3 sequence is 14 residues long. The CDR3 coding sequence is TGTGCCAGCAGCAAAGTGTTTCGGTTCTACGAGCAGTACTTC. Translating it yields CASSKVFRFYEQYF.